The T cell receptor beta chain under discussion was sequenced for a study of blood T cell repertoires in COVID-19. Germline CDR1 is SEHNR and CDR2 is FQNEAQ (reference sequence). The length of the CDR3 is 12 residues. V shed 2 bases and J shed 6 bases, with 8 bases lying between them. Repertoires were generated with immunoSEQ multiplex PCR, while TCRdb's copy carries only in-frame clones and drops some. The sample contains 88,000 or so clones, 85% to 90% of which appear only once. The V gene is TRBV7-9, the J gene TRBJ2-7, with D unresolved. The sequenced sample consisted of PBMCs or T cells enriched from blood (not recorded which). This receptor was taken from a woman between 45 and 60 years old with acute COVID-19. Here the CDR3 reads CASSLSEVEQYF. As DNA, the CDR3 is TGTGCCAGCAGCTTAAGTGAGGTCGAGCAGTACTTC.